What follows are 19 T cell receptor beta chains derived from one specimen sequenced in a study of blood T cell repertoires in COVID-19. The assay was immunoSEQ multiplex PCR, and TCRdb's table has in-frame clones only and misses some. The repertoire holds about 220,000 clones, with around four fifths as singletons. Material for sequencing was peripheral blood. These receptors were collected from a woman of 80 years or more with COVID-19, enrolled during active disease.

The V and J genes are TRBV11-2 and TRBJ1-2, with 8 positions matching TRBD1. The V gene end was trimmed by 3 bases and the J gene end by 3 bases; junction bases not matched to a gene: 0. There are 13 residues in the CDR3. From germline, CDR1 is SGHAT and CDR2 FQNNGV. The CDR3 sequence is CASSLTGDYGYTF. CDR3 sequence (DNA): TGTGCCAGCAGCTTGACAGGGGACTATGGCTACACCTTC.

The chain uses TRBV28 and TRBJ1-1; D may be TRBD1 (5 bases). Germline values: CDR1 MDHEN, CDR2 SYDVKM. V lost 6 bases to trimming and J lost 4 bases, with 12 bases between them. This CDR3 is built from 13 residues. The DNA for the CDR3 is TGTGCCAGCAGGGGGCGGACCTTCACTGAAGCTTTCTTT. This codes for CASRGRTFTEAFF. Combining the CDR3 with reference TRBV28 and TRBJ1-1 gives the whole variable domain DVKVTQSSRYLVKRTGEKVFLECVQDMDHENMFWYRQDPGLGLRLIYFSYDVKMKEKGDIPEGYSVSREKKERFSLILESASTNQTSMYLCASRGRTFTEAFFGQGTRLTVV.

This clone appeared a few times. The chain uses TRBV10-3 and TRBJ1-4, with TRBD1 as a possible D gene (6 bases). Per the germline V gene, CDR1 is ENHRY and CDR2 is SYGVKD. CDR3 size: 13 residues. With 6 bases removed from V and 2 bases from J, the gap between germline ends came to 7 bases. Here the CDR3 reads CAIRGQTNEKLFF. The CDR3, as DNA: TGTGCCATCAGAGGACAGACTAATGAAAAACTGTTTTTT.

The chain employs TRBV18 and TRBJ2-2, with TRBD1 identical over 8 bases. The germline gives CDR1 KGHSH, CDR2 LQKENI. V was clipped by 4 bases and J by 2 bases; unmatched bases: 3. This CDR3 contains 15 residues. In nucleotides, the CDR3 is TGTGCCAGCTCACAGGGACAGGTCAACACCGGGGAGCTGTTTTTT. Translating gives CASSQGQVNTGELFF.

V usage is TRBV18 and J usage is TRBJ2-7, with 10 nucleotides matching TRBD2. Germline V gene sequence: CDR1 KGHSH, CDR2 LQKENI. The CDR3 runs to 14 residues. The trim removed 3 bases at V and 2 bases at J, leaving 1 base unmatched. Here the CDR3 DNA reads TGTGCCAGCTCACCGAGCGGGGGGGCCTACGAGCAGTACTTC. This codes for CASSPSGGAYEQYF.

The J gene is TRBJ1-2, the V gene TRBV28; D gene unclear. Trimming pared 6 bases from V and 2 bases from J, leaving 10 bases between. The V gene's germline CDR1 is MDHEN and CDR2 SYDVKM. The CDR3 runs to 13 residues. The CDR3 DNA is TGTGCCAGCAGACGACCGGGGAACTATGGCTACACCTTC. Its translation is CASRRPGNYGYTF.

The V gene is TRBV28, the J gene TRBJ2-7; D is perhaps TRBD1 (7 bases). The CDR3 totals 15 residues. Germline V gene data show CDR1 as MDHEN and CDR2 as SYDVKM. Trimming pared 10 bases from V and 1 base from J, leaving 20 bases between. This chain's CDR3 is CATSRGTALSYEQYF. The CDR3 DNA reads TGTGCCACCTCGCGCGGGACAGCCCTATCCTACGAGCAGTACTTC.

The chain recombines TRBV30 with TRBJ1-1; 8 bases are shared with TRBD1. The germline gives CDR1 GTSNPN, CDR2 SVGIG (reference sequence). This CDR3 is built from 15 residues. V was clipped by 4 bases and J by 1 base; unmatched bases: 8. DNA of the CDR3: TGTGCCTGGACTCTGGGAGACAGGGGGAACACTGAAGCTTTCTTT. This sequence encodes CAWTLGDRGNTEAFF.

The chain has TRBV27 and TRBJ1-1; 7 bases fit TRBD1. This CDR3 region has 12 residues. Germline loops: CDR1 MNHEY, CDR2 SMNVEV (reference sequence). Unmatched junction bases numbered 11, after V lost 10 bases and J lost 9 bases. CDR3: CATRTGARQAFF. In DNA form, the CDR3 reads TGTGCCACCCGTACAGGGGCGCGTCAAGCTTTCTTT.

This clone was recorded a few times. This chain joins TRBV19 and TRBJ1-1; a possible D gene is TRBD1 (5 bases). V lost 7 bases and J lost 1, with 16 bases in between. The germline V gene has CDR1 LNHDA and CDR2 SQIVND (reference sequence). This CDR3 region has 15 residues. The CDR3 DNA is TGTGCCAGTAACGCCCCGGCAGGGTCGAACACTGAAGCTTTCTTT. As protein: CASNAPAGSNTEAFF.

The J gene is TRBJ1-5, the V gene TRBV6-5; D possibly corresponds to TRBD1 (6 bases). The V and J ends lost 2 bases and 10 bases respectively, with 12 bases between them. This CDR3 spans 13 amino acids. The germline gives CDR1 MNHEY, CDR2 SVGAGI. The CDR3 spells CASSYEGGLPQHF. In nucleotides, the CDR3 is TGTGCCAGCAGTTACGAGGGGGGGCTTCCCCAGCATTTT.

The V call is TRBV27, the J call TRBJ2-3; 9 bases map to TRBD1. V gave up 10 bases and J gave up 3 bases; unmatched junction bases: 5. Germline loops: CDR1 MNHEY, CDR2 SMNVEV (reference sequence). This CDR3 has 13 amino acids. The CDR3 protein is CATRDRATDTQYF. As DNA, the CDR3 is TGTGCCACCCGGGACAGGGCAACAGATACGCAGTATTTT.

The genes are TRBV24-1 and TRBJ1-1; the D gene is possibly TRBD1 (6 bases). The CDR3 length is 13 residues. V was cut by 6 bases and J by 5 bases, with 12 bases left in between. Germline V gene data show CDR1 as KGHDR and CDR2 as SFDVKD. The CDR3 spells CATSQSGQTEAFF. Here the CDR3 DNA reads TGTGCCACCAGTCAGAGCGGACAGACTGAAGCTTTCTTT.

This sequence joins TRBV7-6 and TRBJ1-2; TRBD1 aligns across 7 bases. This CDR3 region has 20 residues. Unmatched junction bases numbered 20, after V lost 0 bases and J lost 4 bases. Germline V CDR1 and CDR2: SGHVS, FNYEAQ. CDR3 sequence reads: CASSLADREESRIGVYGYTF. For the CDR3, the DNA is TGTGCCAGCAGCTTAGCCGACAGGGAGGAATCGAGAATAGGCGTCTATGGCTACACCTTC.

The chain has TRBV3-1 (or the pseudogene TRBV3-2) and TRBJ1-6, with TRBD1 matching over 8 bases. The CDR3 loop spans 14 amino acids. V gave up 1 base and J gave up 10 bases; unmatched junction bases: 3. Germline V CDR1 and CDR2: LGHDT, YNNKEL (reference sequence). The DNA for the CDR3 is TGTGCCAGCAGCCAAGGAACAGGGGGATCACCCCTCCACTTT. This gives the protein CASSQGTGGSPLHF.

In this sample, this clone turned up a few times. The chain is built from TRBV11-3 and TRBJ1-4, with no clear D. This CDR3 has 18 amino acids. Germline V gene sequence: CDR1 SGHNT, CDR2 YENEEA. V was clipped by 1 base and J by 0 bases, with 15 bases between them. The CDR3 DNA reads TGTGCCAGCAGCTTAGTCGGGATTCAAGCTGCAACTAATGAAAAACTGTTTTTT. Its protein product is CASSLVGIQAATNEKLFF. Full variable domain (outside the CDR3, taken from reference TRBV11-3 and TRBJ1-4): EAGVVQSPRYKIIEKKQPVAFWCNPISGHNTLYWYLQNLGQGPELLIRYENEEAVDDSQLPKDRFSAERLKGVDSTLKIQPAELGDSAVYLCASSLVGIQAATNEKLFFGSGTQLSVL.

The rearrangement uses TRBV7-8 and TRBJ2-7; 8 bases agree with TRBD1. This CDR3 spans 14 amino acids. Germline-derived CDR1 and CDR2 are SGHVS and FQNEAQ. After removal of 4 bases from V and 0 bases from J, the junction contained 2 bases not matched to a gene. The CDR3 protein is CASSWDRSSYEQYF. CDR3 in DNA: TGTGCCAGCAGCTGGGACAGGAGCTCCTACGAGCAGTACTTC.

This chain joins TRBV5-1 and TRBJ2-4; TRBD1 might be the D (6 bases). The germline V gene has CDR1 SGHRS and CDR2 YFSETQ. V was pared by 4 bases and J by 2 bases, with 16 bases between. The CDR3 has 16 residues. CDR3 residues: CASSGMNGQTKNIQYF. Written as DNA, the CDR3 is TGCGCCAGCAGCGGAATGAATGGACAGACCAAAAACATTCAGTACTTC.

This chain connects TRBV10-3 to TRBJ1-1; D is ambiguous. Trimming removed 4 bases at V and 7 bases at J, with 7 bases between. The CDR3 consists of 11 residues. Germline V gives CDR1 ENHRY, CDR2 SYGVKD. Written as DNA, the CDR3 is TGTGCCATCAGTGTAGGCGGTGAAGCTTTCTTT. Encoded protein: CAISVGGEAFF.